Shown below are 2 T cell receptor beta chains from a single sample sequenced in a study of T-cell memory formation after mild COVID-19. TCRdb reprocessed the 5' RACE reads with MiXCR, giving one entry per CDR3 protein. The table lists hundreds of thousands of distinct CDR3 sequences, less than 25% of them singletons. Sequenced material: PBMCs or a T cell subset sorted from them (not recorded which). All receptors derive from an adult woman who had mild COVID-19 (a few samples of this study predate the infection). Cell type and time point are not known.

V usage is TRBV28 and J usage is TRBJ2-1; D uncertain. CDR3 length: 14 amino acids. CDR1 is MDHEN and CDR2 is SYDVKM in the germline V gene. With 6 bases removed from V and 2 bases from J, the gap between germline ends came to 11 bases. The CDR3 nucleotides are TGTGCCAGCAGCCTCCAAGCCACCTACAATGAGCAGTTCTTC. It specifies CASSLQATYNEQFF.

This clonotype was seen only a few times. The chain carries TRBV7-3 and TRBJ2-1; possible D gene TRBD2, 5 bases. Trimming removed 2 bases from V and 9 bases from J, with 11 bases in between. This CDR3 region has 13 residues. Germline V CDR1 and CDR2: SGHTA, FQGTGA. The chain's CDR3 is CASSLLPEGEQFF. In DNA form, the CDR3 reads TGTGCCAGCAGCTTATTGCCCGAGGGTGAGCAGTTCTTC.